These 15 T cell receptor beta chains were all obtained from the same sample, sequenced in a study of T-cell memory formation after mild COVID-19. From the 5' RACE reads, TCRdb called clonotypes with MiXCR, one entry per CDR3 protein. The sample contains about 180,000 distinct CDR3 sequences, roughly 18% of which appear only once. Sequenced input: PBMCs or a T cell subset sorted from them (not recorded which). These receptors were taken from a man aged 18 to 30 who had mild COVID-19 (a few samples of this study predate the infection). Cell type and time point are not known.

This clonotype showed up just a few times. In DNA form, the CDR3 reads TGTGCCAGCAGTTTATACAGGGGAAACAATCAGCCCCAGCATTTT. The encoded protein is CASSLYRGNNQPQHF. V usage is TRBV27 and J usage is TRBJ1-5; 7 positions match TRBD1. Germline CDR1 is MNHEY and CDR2 is SMNVEV (reference sequence). Losses at the gene ends were 1 base for V and 3 bases for J; bases not matched to a gene: 3. The CDR3 has 15 residues.

V usage is TRBV5-1 and J usage is TRBJ2-5; 12 nucleotides align to TRBD1. Germline CDR1 and CDR2: SGHRS and YFSETQ. The V gene end was trimmed by 4 bases and the J gene end by 5 bases; junction bases not matched to a gene: 9. The CDR3 has 16 amino acids. The CDR3 sequence is CASSITGTGGWETQYF. CDR3 sequence (DNA): TGCGCCAGCAGCATTACCGGGACAGGGGGCTGGGAGACCCAGTACTTC. Based on the CDR3 plus reference TRBV5-1 and TRBJ2-5, the full variable domain is KAGVTQTPRYLIKTRGQQVTLSCSPISGHRSVSWYQQTPGQGLQFLFEYFSETQRNKGNFPGRFSGRQFSNSRSEMNVSTLELGDSALYLCASSITGTGGWETQYFGPGTRLLVL.

This clonotype was seen a handful of times. The rearrangement links TRBV12-3 or TRBV12-4 to TRBJ1-2; D is possibly TRBD1 (5 bases). This CDR3 is 14 amino acids long. V was clipped by 6 bases and J by 4 bases, with 15 bases between them. CDR3 DNA sequence: TGTGCCAGCAGGCGAGACCAGACAGCCTATGGCTACACCTTC. Protein sequence: CASRRDQTAYGYTF.

This chain joins TRBV11-2 and TRBJ2-3; TRBD1 or TRBD2 may be the D gene (5 bases each). With 8 bases removed from V and 6 bases from J, the gap between germline ends came to 15 bases. The germline gives CDR1 SGHAT, CDR2 FQNNGV. This CDR3 has 13 amino acids. The CDR3: CASRGVAPDTQYF. The CDR3 DNA sequence: TGTGCCAGCCGAGGGGTTGCCCCGGATACGCAGTATTTT.

This clonotype was recorded many times. V gene TRBV12-3 or TRBV12-4 combines with J gene TRBJ2-2; D is unresolved. The CDR3 extends over 13 amino acids. V gave up 1 base and J gave up 6 bases, with 6 bases separating them. As DNA, the CDR3 is TGTGCCAGCAGTTTAGTCCCCCCCGGGGAGCTGTTTTTT. Its translation: CASSLVPPGELFF.

The chain uses TRBV4-3 and TRBJ1-2; TRBD1 agrees at 8 bases. Germline assignment: CDR1 LGHNA and CDR2 YSLEER. The length of the CDR3 is 16 residues. The V and J ends lost 0 bases and 6 bases, in that order; junction bases with no gene match: 9. CDR3 DNA: TGCGCCAGCAGCCAAGATTGGCAGGGGGCTCAACATGGCTACACCTTC. This encodes CASSQDWQGAQHGYTF.

This clonotype was seen ten or more times. V usage is TRBV7-9 and J usage is TRBJ1-1, with D uncertain. Trimming stripped 1 base from V and 4 bases from J, with 4 bases between. Germline lookup yields CDR1 SEHNR and CDR2 FQNEAQ (reference sequence). CDR3 size: 12 residues. CDR3 bases: TGTGCCAGCAGCTTAGTTGTCACTGAAGCTTTCTTT. Translation gives CASSLVVTEAFF.

The chain joins TRBV20-1 to TRBJ2-7, with D perhaps matching TRBD1 or TRBD2 (7 bases each). CDR1 and CDR2 (germline): DFQATT, SNEGSKA (reference sequence). The CDR3 totals 15 residues. The germline V and J ends were trimmed by 6 bases and 4 bases, with 22 bases remaining between them. The CDR3 sequence is CSARHRDSGDYEQYF. The CDR3 nucleotides read TGCAGTGCCCGTCACCGGGACAGCGGGGATTACGAGCAGTACTTC.

The genes are TRBV7-2 and TRBJ2-1; 9 bases map to TRBD2. Trimming cost V 1 base and J 2 bases; bases outside gene matches: 3. The CDR3 extends over 16 amino acids. Germline V gene sequence: CDR1 SGHTA, CDR2 FQGNSA. The CDR3 coding sequence is TGTGCCAGCAGCTTAGTTGGCGGGGGGGCCTACAATGAGCAGTTCTTC. It encodes CASSLVGGGAYNEQFF.

This clonotype was counted ten times or more. This chain uses TRBV20-1 with TRBJ1-2; no firm D call. The length of the CDR3 is 15 residues. Per germline, CDR1 DFQATT and CDR2 SNEGSKA (reference sequence). V was shortened by 1 base and J by 4 bases, with 16 bases between the two germline ends. Here the CDR3 reads CSARVPPDSGYGYTF. The CDR3 DNA is TGCAGTGCTAGAGTCCCACCGGACTCCGGCTATGGCTACACCTTC.

Only a few counts were recorded for this clonotype. The chain combines TRBV6-2 or TRBV6-3 with TRBJ1-1; D perhaps matches TRBD1 (6 bases). V gave up 6 bases and J gave up 8 bases, with 22 bases separating them. CDR3 length equals 15 residues. The V gene's germline CDR1 is MNHEY and CDR2 SVGEGT. CDR3 amino acids: CASSLQTADSQEAFF. The CDR3 DNA reads TGTGCCAGCAGCCTGCAGACCGCGGACAGTCAGGAAGCTTTCTTT.

V gene TRBV12-5 combines with J gene TRBJ2-5, with D perhaps matching TRBD1 (5 bases). Germline V gene lookup returns CDR1 LGHNT and CDR2 FRNRAP. V was pared by 2 bases and J by 3 bases, with 7 bases between. There are 13 residues in the CDR3. This CDR3 reads CASGLSGKETQYF. As DNA, the CDR3 is TGTGCTAGTGGTTTGTCAGGGAAAGAGACCCAGTACTTC.

The chain carries TRBV28 and TRBJ2-7; D is undetermined. V was clipped by 10 bases and J by 3 bases, with 13 bases between them. The CDR3 totals 12 residues. Germline loops: CDR1 MDHEN, CDR2 SYDVKM. CDR3 in DNA: TGTGCCACCACCGCCCCTGGCTACGAGCAGTACGTC. It encodes CATTAPGYEQYV.

The rearrangement joins TRBV10-3 to TRBJ2-3; possibly TRBD2 for D (6 bases). The V and J ends lost 8 bases and 0 bases respectively, with 9 bases between them. CDR3 length: 13 amino acids. Germline V CDR1 and CDR2: ENHRY, SYGVKD. The CDR3 reads CAIRSGSTDTQYF. CDR3 sequence (DNA): TGTGCCATCCGGAGCGGGAGCACAGATACGCAGTATTTT.

Here the CDR3 DNA reads TGTGCCAGCAGCCGGGACAGCCCCTATGGCTACACCTTC. Amino acid sequence: CASSRDSPYGYTF. The chain combines TRBV12-3 or TRBV12-4 with TRBJ1-2, with 7 bases lining up with TRBD1. The CDR3 spans 13 residues. After removal of 6 bases from V and 4 bases from J, the junction contained 5 bases not matched to a gene.